By frequency in the sample, the clone carrying this TCR beta chain is large. No antigen is known for it. From 400 to 450 ng of RNA, a library with molecular barcoded alpha/delta and beta/gamma adaptors was made. TCRdb fed the reads into MiXCR, producing one record per CDR3 protein. The repertoire holds tens of thousands of distinct CDR3 sequences, with roughly an eighth as singletons. The length of the CDR3 is 14 residues. From germline, CDR1 is MRHNA and CDR2 SNTAGT. V was pared by 2 bases and J by 6 bases, with 2 bases of the junction left unmatched. The source of the sample is a study of read filtering for tumor transcriptome and immune sequencing. Across the whole study: Patients were approximately 17 male and some 13 female, mean age 65.9 years, range 47 to 80. Transcriptome libraries were built from DNase-treated RNA. Whole-study results and caveats: About four fifths of IR-seq clonotypes had a single read, yet these held around 3.5% of reads.

The receptor's source is a donor at least 40 years old with multiple myeloma. Sequencing was done on a sample of a population of CD138-negative cells sorted from bone marrow. The genes are TRBV6-4 and TRBJ2-1; 9 bases map to TRBD2. CDR3: CASSDGGGANEQFF. The CDR3 region has the DNA TGTGCCAGCAGTGACGGCGGGGGGGCCAATGAGCAGTTCTTC.